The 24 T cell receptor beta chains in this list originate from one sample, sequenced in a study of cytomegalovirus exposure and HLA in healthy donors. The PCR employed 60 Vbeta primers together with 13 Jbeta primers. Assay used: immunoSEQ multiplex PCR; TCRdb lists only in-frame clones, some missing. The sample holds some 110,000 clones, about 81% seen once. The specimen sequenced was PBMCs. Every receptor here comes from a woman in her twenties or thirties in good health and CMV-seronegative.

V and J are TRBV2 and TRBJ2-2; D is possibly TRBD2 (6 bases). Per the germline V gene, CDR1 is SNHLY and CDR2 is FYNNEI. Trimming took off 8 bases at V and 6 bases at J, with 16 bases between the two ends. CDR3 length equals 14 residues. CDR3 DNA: TGTGCCAGCGTTCCCCCTAGCGTGGCCGGGGAGCTGTTTTTT. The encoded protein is CASVPPSVAGELFF.

CDR3 DNA: TGTGCCAGCAGCTCCCCGGGGGACAATGAGCAGTTCTTC. It codes for CASSSPGDNEQFF. The chain links TRBV7-6 to TRBJ2-1; D may be TRBD2 (6 bases). The CDR3 totals 13 residues. V lost 4 bases and J lost 5, with 9 bases in between. CDR1 is SGHVS and CDR2 is FNYEAQ in the germline V gene.

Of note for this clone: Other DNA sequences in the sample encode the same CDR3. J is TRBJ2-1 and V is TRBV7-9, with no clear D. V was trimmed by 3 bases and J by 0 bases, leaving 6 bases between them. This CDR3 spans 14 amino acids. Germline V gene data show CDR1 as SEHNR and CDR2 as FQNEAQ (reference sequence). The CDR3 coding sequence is TGTGCCAGCAGCTTGGCCAGCTCCTACAATGAGCAGTTCTTC. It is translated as CASSLASSYNEQFF.

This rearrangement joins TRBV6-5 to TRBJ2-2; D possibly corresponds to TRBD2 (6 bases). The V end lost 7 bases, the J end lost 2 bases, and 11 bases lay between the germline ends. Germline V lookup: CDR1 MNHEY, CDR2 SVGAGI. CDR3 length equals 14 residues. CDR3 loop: CASTGTPNTGELFF. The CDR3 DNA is TGTGCCAGCACAGGGACTCCTAACACCGGGGAGCTGTTTTTT.

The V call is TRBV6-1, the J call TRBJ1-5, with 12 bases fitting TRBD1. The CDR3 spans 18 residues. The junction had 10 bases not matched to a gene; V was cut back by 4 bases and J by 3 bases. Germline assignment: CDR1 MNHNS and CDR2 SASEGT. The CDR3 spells CASSGGTGGVDNNQPQHF. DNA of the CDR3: TGTGCCAGCAGTGGGGGGACAGGGGGCGTAGATAACAATCAGCCCCAGCATTTT.

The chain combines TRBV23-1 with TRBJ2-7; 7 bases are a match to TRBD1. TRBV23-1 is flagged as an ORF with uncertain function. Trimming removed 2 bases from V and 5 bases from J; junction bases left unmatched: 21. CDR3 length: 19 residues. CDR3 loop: CASSQKGEKKGARVNEQYF. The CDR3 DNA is TGCGCCAGCAGTCAAAAGGGGGAAAAAAAGGGGGCGAGGGTGAACGAGCAGTACTTC.

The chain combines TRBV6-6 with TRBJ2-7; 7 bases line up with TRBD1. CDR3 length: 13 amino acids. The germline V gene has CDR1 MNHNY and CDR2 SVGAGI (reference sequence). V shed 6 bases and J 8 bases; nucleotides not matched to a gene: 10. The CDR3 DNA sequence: TGTGCCAGCAGGTCAGACAGGGCCGCAAAGCAGTACTTC. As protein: CASRSDRAAKQYF.

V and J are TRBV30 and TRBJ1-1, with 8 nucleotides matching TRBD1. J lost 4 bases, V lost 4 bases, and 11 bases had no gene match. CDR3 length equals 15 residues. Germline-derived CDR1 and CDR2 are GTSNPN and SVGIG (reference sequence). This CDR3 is CAWTKGQVFGTEAFF. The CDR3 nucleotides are TGTGCCTGGACCAAGGGACAGGTATTTGGCACTGAAGCTTTCTTT.

The CDR3 coding sequence is TGTGCCAGCAGCCAAGAATCGAGTGCCCGTAATGAGCAGTTCTTC. Translating gives CASSQESSARNEQFF. The chain uses TRBV4-2 and TRBJ2-1; D gene unclear. Germline V gives CDR1 LGHNA, CDR2 YNFKEQ. The V and J ends lost 0 bases and 7 bases respectively, with 13 bases between them. This CDR3 has 15 amino acids.

CDR3 loop: CASSTSRGGSTDTQYF. CDR3 bases: TGTGCCAGCAGCACATCCAGGGGAGGGAGCACAGATACGCAGTATTTT. The chain uses TRBV7-2 and TRBJ2-3; D may be TRBD2 (7 bases). The CDR3 is 16 residues long. Trimming removed 5 bases from V and 0 bases from J, with 15 bases in between. The germline CDR1 and CDR2 sequences are SGHTA and FQGNSA.

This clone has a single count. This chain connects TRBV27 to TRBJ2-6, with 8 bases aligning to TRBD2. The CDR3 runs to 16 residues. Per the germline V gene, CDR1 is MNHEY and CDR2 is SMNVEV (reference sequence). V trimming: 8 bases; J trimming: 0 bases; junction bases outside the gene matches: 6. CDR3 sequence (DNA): TGTGCCAGCCGGGGGGGACCCTTCTCTGGGGCCAACGTCCTGACTTTC. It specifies CASRGGPFSGANVLTF.

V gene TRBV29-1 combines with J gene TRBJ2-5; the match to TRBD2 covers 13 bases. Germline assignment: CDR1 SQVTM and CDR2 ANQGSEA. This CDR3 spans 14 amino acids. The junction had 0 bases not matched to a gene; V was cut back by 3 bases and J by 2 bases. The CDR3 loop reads CSVEGLAGQETQYF. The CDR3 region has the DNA TGCAGCGTTGAGGGACTAGCGGGGCAAGAGACCCAGTACTTC. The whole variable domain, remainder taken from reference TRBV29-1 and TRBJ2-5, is SAVISQKPSRDICQRGTSLTIQCQVDSQVTMMFWYRQQPGQSLTLIATANQGSEATYESGFVIDKFPISRPNLTFSTLTVSNMSPEDSSIYLCSVEGLAGQETQYFGPGTRLLVL.

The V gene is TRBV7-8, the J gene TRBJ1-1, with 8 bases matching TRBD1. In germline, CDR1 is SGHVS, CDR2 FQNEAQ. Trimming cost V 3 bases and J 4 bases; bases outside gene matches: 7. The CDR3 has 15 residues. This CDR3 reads CASSFWTGRGTEAFF. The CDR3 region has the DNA TGTGCCAGCAGCTTTTGGACAGGGCGAGGCACTGAAGCTTTCTTT.

The CDR3 is CASSLGDRTNAEKLFF. The CDR3 nucleotides read TGCGCCAGCAGCTTGGGGGACAGGACGAACGCCGAAAAACTGTTTTTT. The chain is built from TRBV5-1 and TRBJ1-4, with 8 bases lining up with TRBD1. V was pared by 0 bases and J by 8 bases, with 9 bases of the junction left unmatched. Looked up from germline, CDR1 is SGHRS and CDR2 is YFSETQ. The CDR3 has 16 amino acids.

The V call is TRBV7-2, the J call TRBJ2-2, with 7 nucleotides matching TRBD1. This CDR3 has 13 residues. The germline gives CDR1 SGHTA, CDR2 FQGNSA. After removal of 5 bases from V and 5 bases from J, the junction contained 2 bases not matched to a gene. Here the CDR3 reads CASSKGATGELFF. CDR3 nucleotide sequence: TGTGCCAGCAGCAAGGGGGCTACCGGGGAGCTGTTTTTT.

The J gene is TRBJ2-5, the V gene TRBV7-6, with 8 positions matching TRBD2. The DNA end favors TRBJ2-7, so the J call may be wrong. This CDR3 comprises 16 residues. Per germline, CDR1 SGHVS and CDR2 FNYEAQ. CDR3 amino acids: CASSPGGGLGSSEQYF. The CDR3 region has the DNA TGTGCCAGCAGCCCCGGGGGGGGACTAGGGTCGTCCGAGCAGTACTTC.

In DNA, the CDR3 is TGCGCCAGCAGCCAAGGGCAAACAGATACGCAGTATTTT. Its protein is CASSQGQTDTQYF. The genes are TRBV4-3 and TRBJ2-3, with D unresolved. The V and J ends lost 1 base and 3 bases respectively, with 5 bases between them. The CDR3 contains 13 residues. Germline values: CDR1 LGHNA, CDR2 YSLEER.

The DNA for the CDR3 is TGTGCCAGCAGCCGACTCGGTCAGCCCCAGCATTTT. Translation: CASSRLGQPQHF. This sequence joins TRBV5-6 and TRBJ1-5; D gene ambiguous. Germline V gene lookup returns CDR1 SGHDT and CDR2 YYEEEE. Trimming took 4 bases from V and 6 from J, leaving 8 bases between them. This CDR3 has 12 residues. The full variable domain, rest sourced from reference TRBV5-6 and TRBJ1-5, is DAGVTQSPTHLIKTRGQQVTLRCSPKSGHDTVSWYQQALGQGPQFIFQYYEEEERQRGNFPDRFSGHQFPNYSSELNVNALLLGDSALYLCASSRLGQPQHFGDGTRLSIL.

CDR3: CASSPPLEEQFF. In DNA, the CDR3 is TGCGCCAGCAGCCCTCCTCTGGAGGAGCAGTTCTTC. J is TRBJ2-1 and V is TRBV4-1; D unclear. CDR3 length equals 12 residues. V lost 4 bases, J lost 10 bases, and 11 bases lay in between. Per the germline V gene, CDR1 is MGHRA and CDR2 is YSYEKL.

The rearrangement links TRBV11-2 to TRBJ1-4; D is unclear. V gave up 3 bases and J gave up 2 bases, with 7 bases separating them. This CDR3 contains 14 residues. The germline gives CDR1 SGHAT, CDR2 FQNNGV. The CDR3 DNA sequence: TGTGCCAGCAGCTTCACAACGACTAATGAAAAACTGTTTTTT. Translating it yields CASSFTTTNEKLFF.

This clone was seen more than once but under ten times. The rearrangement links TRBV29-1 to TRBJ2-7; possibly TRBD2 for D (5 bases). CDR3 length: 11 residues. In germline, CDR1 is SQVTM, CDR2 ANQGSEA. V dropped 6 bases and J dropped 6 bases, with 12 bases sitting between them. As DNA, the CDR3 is TGCAGCGTCGCCGGGGATGGCGAGCAGTACTTC. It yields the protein CSVAGDGEQYF.

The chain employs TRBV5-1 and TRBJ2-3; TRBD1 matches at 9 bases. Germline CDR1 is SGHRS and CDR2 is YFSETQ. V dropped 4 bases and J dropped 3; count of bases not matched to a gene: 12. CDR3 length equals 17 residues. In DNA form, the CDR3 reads TGCGCCAGCAGCCGACCTCGGGCGGACAGGGGAACAGATACGCAGTATTTT. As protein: CASSRPRADRGTDTQYF.

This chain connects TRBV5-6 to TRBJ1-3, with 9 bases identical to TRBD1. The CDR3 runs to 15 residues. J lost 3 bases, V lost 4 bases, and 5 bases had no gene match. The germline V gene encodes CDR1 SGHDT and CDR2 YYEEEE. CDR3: CASSTGTGIGNTIYF. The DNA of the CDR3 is TGTGCCAGCAGCACCGGGACAGGGATTGGAAACACCATATATTTT.

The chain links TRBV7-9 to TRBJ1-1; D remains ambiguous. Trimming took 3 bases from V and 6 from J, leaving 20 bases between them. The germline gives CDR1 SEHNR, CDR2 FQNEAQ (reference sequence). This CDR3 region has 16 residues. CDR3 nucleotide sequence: TGTGCCAGCAGCTTCCGGGTCCAAGGTAGGATGTCTGAAGCTTTCTTT. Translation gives CASSFRVQGRMSEAFF. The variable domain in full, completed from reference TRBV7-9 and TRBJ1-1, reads DTGVSQNPRHKITKRGQNVTFRCDPISEHNRLYWYRQTLGQGPEFLTYFQNEAQLEKSRLLSDRFSAERPKGSFSTLEIQRTEQGDSAMYLCASSFRVQGRMSEAFFGQGTRLTVV.